Detailed here is one T cell receptor beta chain. This record belongs to a study of blood T cell repertoires in COVID-19. Source study methods: Estimated nucleated cell counts came from reference gene primer amplification. Some clones are missing from TCRdb's copy, which holds only in-frame ones; the method was immunoSEQ multiplex PCR. V, J and clone size reflect that table, while D and trimming were determined from the DNA. The sample lists 350,000 or so clones; 88% were seen once. This CDR3 has 14 amino acids. Trimming took off 5 bases at V and 4 bases at J, with 12 bases between the two ends. CDR1 is MNHEY, CDR2 SVGAGI, per germline.

V is TRBV6-5 and J is TRBJ1-5; D ambiguous. This clonotype originated in a woman aged 25 to 39 with COVID-19, enrolled during active disease. The material sequenced was peripheral blood. The CDR3 region has the DNA TGTGCCAGCAGTCCGTATTCGGGGAATCAGCCCCAGCATTTT. This codes for CASSPYSGNQPQHF.